This entry concerns a single TCR beta chain. Its antigen is not yet known. No per-base quality is available; no much larger clone lies one base away. Amplification of TCR beta CDR3 regions was carried out from RNA transcripts. The first round of RT-PCR for the TCR CDR3 was performed with the HTBI primer set and the Qiagen OneStep RT-PCR kit. A second multiplex PCR round built the libraries, followed by size selection and purification. Paired-end sequencing of the libraries was performed with 100 bp reads on an Illumina HiSeq2000. The authors processed their data as follows. SOAPnuke was used to process the raw data, with reads discarded if the reads contained adapters or uncalled bases, had a mean Phred below 15, or lacked an exact constant-primer or identifier match. COPE v1.2.5 was used to merge the high-quality paired reads, and each unique nucleotide sequence was defined as a clonotype. MiTCR v1.1 was used to align the clonotypes against IMGT TRBV, TRBD and TRBJ reference segments. The analysis included only V-J combinations with a frequency above 0.0001, which together covered around 99% of the repertoires. A TCS score was defined as the ratio between F50 (clonal expansion) and ExV (chaos), using BLOSUM62-based TCRdist between CDR3 peptides within each V-J. Welch's t-statistics and random forest reduced 514 V-J features to 13, which were used in a naive Bayes classifier (R e1071). The raw public reads went through TCRdb reprocessing: fastp at Q25, MiXCR clone calling, in-frame beta chains kept. Each CDR3 protein appears once, grouped with its most common genes and DNA. TCRdb's processing, not the study's, gives the V and J calls here. The table for this sample lists more than 300,000 distinct CDR3 sequences; roughly 18% of them were counted only once. The ten most abundant clones make up 40% of the sample.

These data belong to a study of T cells in Graves' hyperthyroidism and ophthalmopathy (dated by TCRdb to about 2019). Study-wide context: Peripheral blood was collected at initial diagnosis, before any treatment. The approximately 98 discovery patients were randomly divided into training and test sets at a 7:3 ratio. In more than 5 Graves' hyperthyroidism patients, the study also compared T-cell repertoires from thyroid tissue with T-cell repertoires from blood. After blood sampling, hyperthyroidism patients were treated with methimazole at a starting dose of 30 mg daily, and ophthalmopathy patients were treated with high-dose intravenous methylprednisolone. The paper reports TCR Vbeta CDR3 sequencing of approximately 140 peripheral blood samples: approximately 41 ophthalmopathy, roughly 80 hyperthyroidism and around 17 progressor patients. TCR V-J signatures able to tell the groups apart were searched for in a discovery cohort of 95 or so patients, of whom over 40 had Graves' ophthalmopathy and under 65 had stable Graves' hyperthyroidism. Prospective prediction of ophthalmopathy was tested in an independent validation cohort of some 20 hyperthyroidism patients and some 17 patients who later progressed to ophthalmopathy.

Moderately to severely active disease, a Clinical Activity Score of at least 3, a NOSPECS grade of at least 4, and a duration under 3 months were present in ophthalmopathy patients. Any patient with an uncontrolled infection, another autoimmune disease, pregnancy or lactation was excluded. Diagnoses were established on the basis of clinical symptoms, serum thyroxine and TRAb, thyroid ultrasound, and orbital computed tomography. PBMCs were isolated from about 9 ml of fresh peripheral blood by Ficoll-Paque density gradient centrifugation. Total RNA was extracted with Trizol reagent, and quality was checked on an Agilent 2100 Bioanalyzer. The paper's findings and limits, for the study overall: A model built on a 13 V-J signature distinguished ophthalmopathy from stable hyperthyroidism, reaching roughly 88% sensitivity and 81.08% specificity in cross-validation and 80%/75% in testing. In validation, the model predicted progression to ophthalmopathy with 60% to 71% sensitivity and about 73% specificity, a median of 6.5 months before onset. No statistical method was used to set the sample size in advance, and investigators knew the group allocation. Blood samples also contained most of the expanded thyroid clonotypes (frequency above 0.001), which suggests that blood repertoires may reflect thyroid immune responses.

The sequence was collected from a man aged 18 to 35 with Graves' ophthalmopathy. Sequences were obtained from blood.

The encoded CDR3 is CASSSNLPGLLYSPLHF. The DNA is as follows: TGTGCCAGCAGTTCGAACCTTCCGGGACTTCTTTATTCACCCCTCCACTTT. Recombination connected TRBV27 to TRBJ1-6; tentative D gene TRBD1, with 5 bases matching. V and J are truncated by 4 bases and 8 bases respectively, leaving an intervening sequence of 21 bases. The CDR3 has 17 amino acids, counting the end cysteine and phenylalanine. The kept DNA is CDR3 alone, 51 bases in frame from the first base. The germline V gene encodes CDR1 MNHEY and CDR2 SMNVEV (reference sequence).